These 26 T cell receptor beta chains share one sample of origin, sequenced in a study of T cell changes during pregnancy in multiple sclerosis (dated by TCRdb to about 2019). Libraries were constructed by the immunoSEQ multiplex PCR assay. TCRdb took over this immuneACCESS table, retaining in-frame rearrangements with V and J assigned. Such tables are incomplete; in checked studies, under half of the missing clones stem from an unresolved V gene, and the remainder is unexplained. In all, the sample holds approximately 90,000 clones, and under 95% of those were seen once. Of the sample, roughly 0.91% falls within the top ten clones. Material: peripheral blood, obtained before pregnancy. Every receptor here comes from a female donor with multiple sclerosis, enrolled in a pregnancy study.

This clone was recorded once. As DNA, the CDR3 is TGTGCCAGCAGCCAAGGACTAGCGGGGATAGATACGCAGTATTTT. Translated: CASSQGLAGIDTQYF. The chain carries TRBV4-2 and TRBJ2-3; 11 bases map to TRBD2. The junction had 2 bases not matched to a gene; V was cut back by 1 base and J by 5 bases. Per germline, CDR1 LGHNA and CDR2 YNFKEQ. The length of the CDR3 is 15 residues.

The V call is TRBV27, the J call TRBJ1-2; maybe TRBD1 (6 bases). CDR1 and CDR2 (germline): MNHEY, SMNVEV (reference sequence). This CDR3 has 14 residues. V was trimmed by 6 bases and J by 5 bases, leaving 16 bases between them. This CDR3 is CASSKGGARYGYTF. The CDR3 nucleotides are TGTGCCAGCAGCAAAGGGGGGGCGCGGTATGGCTACACCTTC.

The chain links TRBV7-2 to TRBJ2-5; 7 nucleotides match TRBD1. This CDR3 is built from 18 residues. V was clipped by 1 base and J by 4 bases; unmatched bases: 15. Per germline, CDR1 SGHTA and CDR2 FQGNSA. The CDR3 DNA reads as TGTGCCAGCAGCTTAGGCTCTTACAGGGGATTAGTCTTAGAGACCCAGTACTTC. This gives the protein CASSLGSYRGLVLETQYF.

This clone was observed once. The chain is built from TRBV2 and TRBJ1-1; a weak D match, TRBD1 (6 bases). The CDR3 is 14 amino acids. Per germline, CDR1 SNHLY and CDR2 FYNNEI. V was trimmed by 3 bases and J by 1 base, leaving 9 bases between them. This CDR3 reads CASSEGGGNTEAFF. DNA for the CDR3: TGTGCCAGCAGTGAGGGAGGGGGGAACACTGAAGCTTTCTTT.

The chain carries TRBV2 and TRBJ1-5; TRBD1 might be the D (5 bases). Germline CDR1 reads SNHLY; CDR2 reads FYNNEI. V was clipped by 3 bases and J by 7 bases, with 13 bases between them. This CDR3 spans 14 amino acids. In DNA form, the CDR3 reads TGTGCCAGCAGTGAGGAACGGGGGTCGCAGCCCCAGCATTTT. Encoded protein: CASSEERGSQPQHF.

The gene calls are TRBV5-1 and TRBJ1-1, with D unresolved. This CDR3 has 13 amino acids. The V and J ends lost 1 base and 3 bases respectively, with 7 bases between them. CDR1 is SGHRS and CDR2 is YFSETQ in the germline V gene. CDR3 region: CASSLNSYTEAFF. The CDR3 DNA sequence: TGCGCCAGCAGCTTGAACAGTTACACTGAAGCTTTCTTT. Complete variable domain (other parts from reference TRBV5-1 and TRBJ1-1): KAGVTQTPRYLIKTRGQQVTLSCSPISGHRSVSWYQQTPGQGLQFLFEYFSETQRNKGNFPGRFSGRQFSNSRSEMNVSTLELGDSALYLCASSLNSYTEAFFGQGTRLTVV.

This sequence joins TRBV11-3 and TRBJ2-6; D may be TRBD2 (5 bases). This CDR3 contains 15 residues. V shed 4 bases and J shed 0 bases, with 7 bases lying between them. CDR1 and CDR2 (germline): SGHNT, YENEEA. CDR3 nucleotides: TGTGCCAGCAGCTACGGGATCTCTGGGGCCAACGTCCTGACTTTC. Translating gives CASSYGISGANVLTF.

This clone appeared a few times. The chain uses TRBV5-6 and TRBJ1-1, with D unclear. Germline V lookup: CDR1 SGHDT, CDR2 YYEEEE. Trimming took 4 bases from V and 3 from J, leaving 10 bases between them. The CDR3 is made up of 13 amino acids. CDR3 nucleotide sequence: TGTGCCAGCAGCCCCGGGGTGGACACTGAAGCTTTCTTT. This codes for CASSPGVDTEAFF. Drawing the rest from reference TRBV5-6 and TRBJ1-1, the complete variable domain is DAGVTQSPTHLIKTRGQQVTLRCSPKSGHDTVSWYQQALGQGPQFIFQYYEEEERQRGNFPDRFSGHQFPNYSSELNVNALLLGDSALYLCASSPGVDTEAFFGQGTRLTVV.

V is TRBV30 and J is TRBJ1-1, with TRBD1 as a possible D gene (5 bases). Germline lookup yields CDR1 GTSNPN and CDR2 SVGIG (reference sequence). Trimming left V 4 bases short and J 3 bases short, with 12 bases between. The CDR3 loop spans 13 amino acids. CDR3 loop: CAWTGEVDTEAFF. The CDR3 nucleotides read TGTGCCTGGACGGGGGAGGTGGACACTGAAGCTTTCTTT.

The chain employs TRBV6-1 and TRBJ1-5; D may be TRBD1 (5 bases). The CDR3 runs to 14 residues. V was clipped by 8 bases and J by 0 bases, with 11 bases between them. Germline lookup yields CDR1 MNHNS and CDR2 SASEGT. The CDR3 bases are TGTGCCAGCCGGGGGGGAGTTAGCAATCAGCCCCAGCATTTT. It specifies CASRGGVSNQPQHF.

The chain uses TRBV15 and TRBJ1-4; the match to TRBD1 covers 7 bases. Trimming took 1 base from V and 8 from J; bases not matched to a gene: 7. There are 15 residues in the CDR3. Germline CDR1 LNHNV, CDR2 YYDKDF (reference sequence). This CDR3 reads CATSRVGQTSEKLFF. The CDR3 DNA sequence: TGTGCCACCAGCAGAGTGGGACAGACCTCAGAAAAACTGTTTTTT.

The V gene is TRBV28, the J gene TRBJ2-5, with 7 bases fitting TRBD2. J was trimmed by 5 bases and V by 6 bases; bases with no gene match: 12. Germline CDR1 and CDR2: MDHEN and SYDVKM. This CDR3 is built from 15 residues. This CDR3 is CASSQNLAVWETQYF. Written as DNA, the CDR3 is TGTGCCAGCAGCCAAAACCTAGCGGTCTGGGAGACCCAGTACTTC.

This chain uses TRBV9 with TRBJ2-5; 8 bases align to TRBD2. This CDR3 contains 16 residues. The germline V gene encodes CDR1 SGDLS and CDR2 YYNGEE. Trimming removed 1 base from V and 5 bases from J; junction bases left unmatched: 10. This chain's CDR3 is CASSVLSSGGRETQYF. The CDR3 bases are TGTGCCAGCAGCGTATTGAGCAGCGGGGGTAGGGAGACCCAGTACTTC.

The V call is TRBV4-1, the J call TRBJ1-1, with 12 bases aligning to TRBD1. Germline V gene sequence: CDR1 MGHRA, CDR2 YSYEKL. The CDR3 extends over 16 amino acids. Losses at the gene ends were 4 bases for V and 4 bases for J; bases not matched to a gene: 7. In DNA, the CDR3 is TGCGCCAGCAGCCCTTGGGGACAGGGGGCAGTCACTGAAGCTTTCTTT. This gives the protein CASSPWGQGAVTEAFF.

CDR3 sequence reads: CASSVRAGGSYGYTF. CDR3 sequence (DNA): TGTGCCAGCAGCGTACGGGCAGGGGGTTCCTATGGCTACACCTTC. This sequence joins TRBV9 and TRBJ1-2; TRBD1 agrees at 7 bases. The trim removed 1 base at V and 4 bases at J, leaving 7 bases unmatched. CDR1 SGDLS and CDR2 YYNGEE come from the germline V gene. The CDR3 has 15 residues.

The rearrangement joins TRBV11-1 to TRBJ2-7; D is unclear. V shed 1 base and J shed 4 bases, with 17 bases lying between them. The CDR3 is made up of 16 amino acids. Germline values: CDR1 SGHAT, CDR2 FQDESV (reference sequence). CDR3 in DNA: TGTGCCAGCAGCTTAGGTGACACACCTCCTCATTACGAGCAGTACTTC. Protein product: CASSLGDTPPHYEQYF.

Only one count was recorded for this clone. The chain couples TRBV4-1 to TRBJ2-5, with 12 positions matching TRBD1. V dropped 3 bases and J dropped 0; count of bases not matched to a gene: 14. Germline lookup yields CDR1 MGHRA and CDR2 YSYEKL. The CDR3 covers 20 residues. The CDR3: CASSQGPGQGAKRDQETQYF. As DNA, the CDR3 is TGCGCCAGCAGCCAGGGGCCGGGACAGGGGGCGAAACGGGACCAAGAGACCCAGTACTTC.

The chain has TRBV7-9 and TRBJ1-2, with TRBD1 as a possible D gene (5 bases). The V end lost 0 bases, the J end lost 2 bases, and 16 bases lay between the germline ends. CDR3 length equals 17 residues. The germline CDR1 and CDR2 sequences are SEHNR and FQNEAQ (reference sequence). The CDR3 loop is CASSLAGGAKFNYGYTF. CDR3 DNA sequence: TGTGCCAGCAGCTTAGCGGGGGGTGCAAAGTTCAACTATGGCTACACCTTC.

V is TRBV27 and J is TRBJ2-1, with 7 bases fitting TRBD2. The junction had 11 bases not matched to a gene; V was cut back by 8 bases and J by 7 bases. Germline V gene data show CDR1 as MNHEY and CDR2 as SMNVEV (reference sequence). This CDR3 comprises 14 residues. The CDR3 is CASLSREGRNEQFF. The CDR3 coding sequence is TGTGCCAGCCTGTCGAGGGAGGGACGTAATGAGCAGTTCTTC.

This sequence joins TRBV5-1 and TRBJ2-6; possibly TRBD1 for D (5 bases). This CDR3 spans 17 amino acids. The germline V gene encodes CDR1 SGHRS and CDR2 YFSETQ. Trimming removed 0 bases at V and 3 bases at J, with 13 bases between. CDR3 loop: CASSLVGQGYGANVLTF. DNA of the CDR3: TGCGCCAGCAGCTTGGTCGGGCAGGGCTATGGGGCCAACGTCCTGACTTTC.

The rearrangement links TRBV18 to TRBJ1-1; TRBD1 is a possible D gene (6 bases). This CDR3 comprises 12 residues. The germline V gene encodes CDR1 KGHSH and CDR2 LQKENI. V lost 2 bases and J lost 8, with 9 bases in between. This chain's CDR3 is CASSPGRGEAFF. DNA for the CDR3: TGTGCCAGCTCACCAGGGAGGGGGGAAGCTTTCTTT.

In nucleotides, the CDR3 is TGTGCCAGCAGTTTAAGAGGGACTAGCTCCAATGAGCAGTTCTTC. As protein: CASSLRGTSSNEQFF. V usage is TRBV27 and J usage is TRBJ2-1; TRBD2 aligns across 9 bases. J lost 6 bases, V lost 2 bases, and 5 bases had no gene match. The CDR3 loop spans 15 amino acids. Germline values: CDR1 MNHEY, CDR2 SMNVEV (reference sequence).

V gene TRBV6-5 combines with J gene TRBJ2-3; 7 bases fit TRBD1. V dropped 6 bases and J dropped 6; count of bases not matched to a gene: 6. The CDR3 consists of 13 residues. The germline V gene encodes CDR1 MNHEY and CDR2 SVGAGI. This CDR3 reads CASSADRVDTQYF. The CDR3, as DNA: TGTGCCAGCAGCGCCGACAGGGTGGATACGCAGTATTTT.

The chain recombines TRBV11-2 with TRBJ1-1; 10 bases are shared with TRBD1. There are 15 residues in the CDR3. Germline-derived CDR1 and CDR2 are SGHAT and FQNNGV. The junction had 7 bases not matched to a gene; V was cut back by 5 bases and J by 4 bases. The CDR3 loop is CASSKTGGVGTEAFF. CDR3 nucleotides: TGTGCCAGCAGCAAGACAGGGGGCGTGGGCACTGAAGCTTTCTTT.

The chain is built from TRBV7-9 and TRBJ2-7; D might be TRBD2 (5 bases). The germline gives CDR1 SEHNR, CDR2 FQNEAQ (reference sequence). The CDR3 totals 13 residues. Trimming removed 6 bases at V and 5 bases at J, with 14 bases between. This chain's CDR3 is CASSFGPGDEQYF. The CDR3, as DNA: TGTGCCAGCAGTTTTGGGCCCGGGGACGAGCAGTACTTC.

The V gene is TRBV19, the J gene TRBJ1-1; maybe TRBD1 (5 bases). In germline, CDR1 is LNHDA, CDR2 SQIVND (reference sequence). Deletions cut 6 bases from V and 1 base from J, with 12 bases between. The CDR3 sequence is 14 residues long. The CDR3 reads CASSPATGNTEAFF. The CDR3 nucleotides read TGTGCCAGTAGCCCAGCCACAGGGAACACTGAAGCTTTCTTT.